A selection of T cell receptor beta chains follows, all from one sample in a study of T-cell reconstitution after alpha-beta-depleted transplantation in children. From the PCR reads, TCRdb called clonotypes with MiXCR, one entry per CDR3 protein. The sample includes approximately 1,000,000 distinct CDR3 sequences, 25% to 35% of them seen just once. The sample in question was PBMCs, mostly from graft donor cells, obtained 360 days after TCRalphabeta/CD19-depleted stem cell transplant. These receptors came from a boy less than two years old who had a stem cell transplant for SCID, so the T cells may come from the graft donor. Each CDR3 is given with its conserved first and last residue. The D gene is left open where the match is weak. The listing skips clone size in some rows; elsewhere it reads once, few, many or a size class.

DNA,CDR3,V,size,J,D
TGTGCCAGCAGCTCCCGAGGGGGCCGGGAAAAACTGTTTTTT,CASSSRGGREKLFF,TRBV7-2,NA,TRBJ1-4,TRBD1
TGTGCCAGCAGCTCCAGTCCGTACAGCTCTGGGGCCAACGTCCTGACTTTC,CASSSSPYSSGANVLTF,TRBV5-5,few,TRBJ2-6,NA
TGTGCCAGCAGTTCGGACAGGGGAACCGGGGAGCTGTTTTTT,CASSSDRGTGELFF,TRBV27,NA,TRBJ2-2,TRBD1
TGTGCCACCAGAGCGGGACGCCTGAGACTTAATGAAAAACTGTTTTTT,CATRAGRLRLNEKLFF,TRBV10-3,few,TRBJ1-4,NA
TGTGCCAGCAGCTTAGTGGGGGTGGAGACCCAGTACTTC,CASSLVGVETQYF,TRBV7-2,many,TRBJ2-5,NA
TGTGCCAGCAGCCCCTGGCGCAGGGACCGCACAGATACGCAGTATTTT,CASSPWRRDRTDTQYF,TRBV7-3,NA,TRBJ2-3,NA
TGTGCCAGCAGTCCCGCTAGCGGGGGGGACCCCTACGAGCAGTACTTC,CASSPASGGDPYEQYF,TRBV12-3/TRBV12-4,few,TRBJ2-7,TRBD2
TGCGCCAGCAGCCAAGGAGGTCCACCCTTTCGGAACAATGAGCAGTTCTTC,CASSQGGPPFRNNEQFF,TRBV4-1,once,TRBJ2-1,NA
TGCAGTGCTAGCCTAGCGCCCCGAGAGGAGCAGTACTTC,CSASLAPREEQYF,TRBV20-1,NA,TRBJ2-7,NA
TGCAGCGTTGAAGAAACATGGACAGTCCCTAATGAGCAGTTCTTC,CSVEETWTVPNEQFF,TRBV29-1,NA,TRBJ2-1,NA
TGTGCCAGCAGCCAAGACCCTTTAGCGGTCCAGCATTTT,CASSQDPLAVQHF,TRBV3-1,few,TRBJ1-5,NA
TGCGCCAGCAGCTTTTCTCGTTTGGCACCCCTCCACTTT,CASSFSRLAPLHF,TRBV5-1,few,TRBJ1-6,NA
TGTGTCCGAGGGAGGGAAACTAATGAAAAACTGTTTTTT,CVRGRETNEKLFF,TRBV10-3,few,TRBJ1-4,NA
TGCGCCAGCAGCTACATGGAGGCTAACTATGGCTACACCTTC,CASSYMEANYGYTF,TRBV4-1,NA,TRBJ1-2,NA